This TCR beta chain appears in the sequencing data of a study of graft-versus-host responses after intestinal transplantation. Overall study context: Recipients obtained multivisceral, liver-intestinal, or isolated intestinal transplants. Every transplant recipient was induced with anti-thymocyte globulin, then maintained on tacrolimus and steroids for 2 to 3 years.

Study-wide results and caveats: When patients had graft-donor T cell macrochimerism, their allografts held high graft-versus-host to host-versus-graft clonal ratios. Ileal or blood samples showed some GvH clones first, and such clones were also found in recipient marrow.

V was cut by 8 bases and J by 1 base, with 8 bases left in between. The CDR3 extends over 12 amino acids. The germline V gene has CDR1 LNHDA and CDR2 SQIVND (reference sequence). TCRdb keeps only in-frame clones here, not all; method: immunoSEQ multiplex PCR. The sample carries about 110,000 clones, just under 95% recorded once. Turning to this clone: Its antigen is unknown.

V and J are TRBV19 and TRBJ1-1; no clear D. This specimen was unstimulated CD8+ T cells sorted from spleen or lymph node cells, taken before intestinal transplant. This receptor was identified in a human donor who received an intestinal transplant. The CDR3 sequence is CASVAGNTEAFF. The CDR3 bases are TGTGCCAGTGTTGCGGGGAACACTGAAGCTTTCTTT.